Sequencing of this TCR beta chain was carried out in a study of post-analysis software for immune sequencing data. The wider study: Secondary progressive, relapsing-remitting and progressive-relapsing multiple sclerosis were among the included disease courses. Study-level findings and limits: People with multiple sclerosis had a significantly lower normalized Chao1 diversity than controls did. Same-batch samples co-clustered strongly by F measure. Included in a set of about 5 TRBV segments more frequent in patients than controls were TRBV5-6, TRBV5-1 and TRBV20-1.

Carried by the TCR beta cDNA libraries were unique molecular identifiers. Between roughly 1 and 10 million T cells gave rise to a few hundred thousand cDNA molecules. MiXCR, applied by TCRdb to the PCR reads, yields one record per CDR3 protein. The sample holds about 560,000 distinct CDR3 sequences, around 44% seen once. Germline lookup yields CDR1 LNHNV and CDR2 YYDKDF (reference sequence). V was shortened by 0 bases and J by 0 bases, with 2 bases between the two germline ends. The CDR3 extends over 13 amino acids. This clonotype was counted a single time. Its specificity is not known. The receptor was derived from a girl between 5 and 17 years old with multiple sclerosis. The rearrangement uses TRBV15 and TRBJ1-2; D uncertain. Sequenced material: blood. CDR3 loop: CATSRDANYGYTF. CDR3 coding DNA: TGTGCCACCAGCAGAGACGCTAACTATGGCTACACCTTC.